The rows below give T cell receptor beta chains drawn from one sample of a study of cytomegalovirus exposure and HLA in healthy donors. The data were produced by immunoSEQ multiplex PCR, yet TCRdb's version contains in-frame clones alone and is incomplete. Of some 150,000 clones detected, 77% appear once; the ten largest clones hold 1.5% to 2%. Sample: PBMCs. These TCRs come from a female donor in good health and CMV-seronegative. The CDR3 runs from the conserved cysteine through the conserved F or W. D genes are given only for firm matches. Clone size is not always given. Where it is, it says once, few, many or a class for expanded clones.

-	-	TRBV19	TRBJ1-5	TGTGCCAGTAATGGGAAACGGGGTGGTCAGCCCCAGCATTTT	CASNGKRGGQPQHF
-	-	TRBV6-5	TRBJ2-3	TGTGCCAGCAGGGACATCGGTACGCAGTATTTT	CASRDIGTQYF
TRBD2	-	TRBV18	TRBJ2-5	TGTGCCAGCTCACCCGTAGCGGGGGACCAAGAGACCCAGTACTTC	CASSPVAGDQETQYF
TRBD2	-	TRBV27	TRBJ2-1	TGTGCCAGCAGTCCCCCAAAGCGGGAGGTATCCGGTGAGCAGTTCTTC	CASSPPKREVSGEQFF
-	-	TRBV10-1	TRBJ2-1	TGCGCCAGCAGCCCCGATCAGGGTAGGCAGTTCTTC	CASSPDQGRQFF
TRBD1	-	TRBV9	TRBJ2-1	TGTGCCAGCAGCCCTAACTCTAACAGGGGCAATGAGCAGTTCTTC	CASSPNSNRGNEQFF
TRBD1	-	TRBV11-3	TRBJ2-3	TGTGCCAGCAGCTCAAGGCGAAGGGACCCCCGGGACAGGGCAGGGGATACGCAGTATTTT	CASSSRRRDPRDRAGDTQYF
TRBD2	-	TRBV7-9	TRBJ2-7	TGTGCCAGCAGCTTACTAGCGGGAAAGAACGAGCAGTACTTC	CASSLLAGKNEQYF
TRBD1	-	TRBV6-1	TRBJ2-5	TGTGCCAGCAGTCCCCGGACAGGGGGACAAGAGACCCAGTACTTC	CASSPRTGGQETQYF
-	-	TRBV6-5	TRBJ2-1	TGTGCCAGCAGTACAGGGTACAATGAGCAGTTCTTC	CASSTGYNEQFF
TRBD1	few	TRBV5-1	TRBJ2-2	TGCGCCAGCAGCTCATACAGGGGGGACGGGGAGCTGTTTTTT	CASSSYRGDGELFF
TRBD1	-	TRBV19	TRBJ1-5	TGTGCCAGTAGCACCGGGACAGGGGCTTTCTCGCCCCAGCATTTT	CASSTGTGAFSPQHF
-	-	TRBV4-1	TRBJ2-3	TGCGCCAGCAGCCAAGACCCAACGACACGGTACACAGATACGCAGTATTTT	CASSQDPTTRYTDTQYF
-	-	TRBV2	TRBJ1-1	TGTGCCAGCAGTGAAGTTGACAGATTGAACACTGAAGCTTTCTTT	CASSEVDRLNTEAFF
-	-	TRBV2	TRBJ1-2	TGTGCCAGCAGTGAAGCGGACATTCTTCGGGGCTACACCTTC	CASSEADILRGYTF